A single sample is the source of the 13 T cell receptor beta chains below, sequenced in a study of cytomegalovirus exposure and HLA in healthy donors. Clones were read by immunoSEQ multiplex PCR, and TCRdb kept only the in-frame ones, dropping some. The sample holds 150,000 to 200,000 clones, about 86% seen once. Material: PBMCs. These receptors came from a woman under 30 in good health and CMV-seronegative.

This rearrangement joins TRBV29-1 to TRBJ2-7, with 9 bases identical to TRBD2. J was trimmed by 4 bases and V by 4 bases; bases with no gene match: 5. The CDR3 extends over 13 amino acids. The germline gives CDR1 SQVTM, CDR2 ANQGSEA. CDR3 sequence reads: CSVVLAGRYEQYF. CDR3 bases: TGCAGCGTTGTGCTAGCGGGGAGGTACGAGCAGTACTTC.

CDR3 sequence (DNA): TGTGCCACCTCAGGGAACTATGGCTACACCTTC. Residues: CATSGNYGYTF. The J gene is TRBJ1-2, the V gene TRBV5-4; TRBD1 might be the D (5 bases). In germline, CDR1 is SGHNT, CDR2 YYREEE (reference sequence). The CDR3 runs to 11 residues. Between the trimmed V and J ends, which lost 9 bases and 2 bases, there was a span of 8 bases.

The CDR3 loop is CASSTGLAKYEQYF. CDR3 coding DNA: TGTGCCAGCAGTACCGGACTAGCCAAGTACGAGCAGTACTTC. The chain uses TRBV2 and TRBJ2-7; 8 bases are a match to TRBD2. With V trimmed by 5 bases and J by 4 bases, 7 bases remained unmatched. CDR3 length: 14 residues. CDR1 and CDR2 (germline): SNHLY, FYNNEI.

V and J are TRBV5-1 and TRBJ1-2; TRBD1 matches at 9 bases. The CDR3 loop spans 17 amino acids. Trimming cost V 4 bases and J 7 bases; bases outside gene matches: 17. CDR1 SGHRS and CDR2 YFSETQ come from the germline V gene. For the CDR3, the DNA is TGCGCCAGCAGCCAGGGGGGGACAGGGAGTCTCCAGCGTGGCTACACCTTC. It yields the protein CASSQGGTGSLQRGYTF.

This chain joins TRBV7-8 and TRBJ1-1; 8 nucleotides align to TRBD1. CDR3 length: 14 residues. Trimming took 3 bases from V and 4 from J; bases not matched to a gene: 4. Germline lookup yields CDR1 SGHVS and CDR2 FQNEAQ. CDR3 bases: TGTGCCAGCAGCTTTAACAGGGGGAGCACTGAAGCTTTCTTT. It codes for CASSFNRGSTEAFF.

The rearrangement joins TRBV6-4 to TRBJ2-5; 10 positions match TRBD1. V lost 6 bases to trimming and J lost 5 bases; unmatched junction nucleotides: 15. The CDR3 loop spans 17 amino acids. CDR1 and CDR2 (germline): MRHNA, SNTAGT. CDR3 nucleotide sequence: TGTGCCAGCAGCATGGGTCAGGGACAGGGGCTTGGGGAGACCCAGTACTTC. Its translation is CASSMGQGQGLGETQYF.

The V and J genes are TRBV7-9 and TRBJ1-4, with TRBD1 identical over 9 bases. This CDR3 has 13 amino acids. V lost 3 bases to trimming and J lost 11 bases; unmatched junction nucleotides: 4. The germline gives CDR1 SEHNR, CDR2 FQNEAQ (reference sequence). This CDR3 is CASSFPGTGKLFF. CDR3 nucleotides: TGTGCCAGCAGCTTCCCCGGGACAGGGAAACTGTTTTTT.

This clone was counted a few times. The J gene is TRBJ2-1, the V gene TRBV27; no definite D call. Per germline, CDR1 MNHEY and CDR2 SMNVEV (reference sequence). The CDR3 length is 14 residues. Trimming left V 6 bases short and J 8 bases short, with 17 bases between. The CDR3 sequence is CASRVSKKSDEQFF. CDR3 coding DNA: TGTGCCAGCAGGGTCTCGAAGAAGAGTGATGAGCAGTTCTTC.

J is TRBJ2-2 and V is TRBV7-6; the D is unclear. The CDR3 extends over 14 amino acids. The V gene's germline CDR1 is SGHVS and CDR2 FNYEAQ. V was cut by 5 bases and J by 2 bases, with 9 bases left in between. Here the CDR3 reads CASSPRSNTGELFF. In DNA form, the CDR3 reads TGTGCCAGCAGCCCCCGGTCTAACACCGGGGAGCTGTTTTTT.

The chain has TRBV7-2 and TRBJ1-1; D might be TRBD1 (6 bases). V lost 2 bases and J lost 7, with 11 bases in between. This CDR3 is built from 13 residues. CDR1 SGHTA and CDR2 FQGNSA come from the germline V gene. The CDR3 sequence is CASSLTDSYEAFF. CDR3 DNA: TGTGCCAGCAGCTTAACGGACAGTTATGAAGCTTTCTTT.

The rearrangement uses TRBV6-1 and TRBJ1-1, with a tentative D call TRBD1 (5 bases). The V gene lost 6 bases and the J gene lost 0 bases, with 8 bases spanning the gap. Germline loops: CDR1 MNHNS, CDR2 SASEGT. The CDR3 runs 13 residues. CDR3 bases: TGTGCCAGCAGACGACAGCTGAACACTGAAGCTTTCTTT. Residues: CASRRQLNTEAFF.

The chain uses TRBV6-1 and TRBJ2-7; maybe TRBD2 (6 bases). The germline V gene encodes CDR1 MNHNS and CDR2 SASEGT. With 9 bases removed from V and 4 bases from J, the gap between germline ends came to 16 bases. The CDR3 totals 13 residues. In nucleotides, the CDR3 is TGTGCCAGTCAATTAGCGGATGAATACGAGCAGTACTTC. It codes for CASQLADEYEQYF.

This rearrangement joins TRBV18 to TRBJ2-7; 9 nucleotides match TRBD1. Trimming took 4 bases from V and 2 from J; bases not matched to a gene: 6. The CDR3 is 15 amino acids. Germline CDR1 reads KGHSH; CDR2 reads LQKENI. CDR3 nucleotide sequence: TGTGCCAGCTCACTACCGGGACAGGGAACCTACGAGCAGTACTTC. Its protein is CASSLPGQGTYEQYF.